Listed here is a single TCR beta chain. This entry is derived from a study of control samples from healthy donors and cancer patients. This table comes from immunoSEQ multiplex PCR, and its TCRdb copy is limited to in-frame clones, with some not included. The sample includes about 120,000 clones, 93% of them seen just once. V was clipped by 5 bases and J by 2 bases, with 13 bases between them. CDR1 is SEHNR and CDR2 is FQNEAQ in the germline V gene (reference sequence). CDR3 length: 14 amino acids. Sequencing was performed on blood. This receptor was identified in a man in his thirties or forties in good health. This sequence joins TRBV7-9 and TRBJ2-7; D could derive from TRBD1 or TRBD2 (6 bases each). CDR3 DNA sequence: TGTGCCAGCAGCCCACGTGGGGGGCCCTACGAGCAGTACTTC. It yields the protein CASSPRGGPYEQYF.